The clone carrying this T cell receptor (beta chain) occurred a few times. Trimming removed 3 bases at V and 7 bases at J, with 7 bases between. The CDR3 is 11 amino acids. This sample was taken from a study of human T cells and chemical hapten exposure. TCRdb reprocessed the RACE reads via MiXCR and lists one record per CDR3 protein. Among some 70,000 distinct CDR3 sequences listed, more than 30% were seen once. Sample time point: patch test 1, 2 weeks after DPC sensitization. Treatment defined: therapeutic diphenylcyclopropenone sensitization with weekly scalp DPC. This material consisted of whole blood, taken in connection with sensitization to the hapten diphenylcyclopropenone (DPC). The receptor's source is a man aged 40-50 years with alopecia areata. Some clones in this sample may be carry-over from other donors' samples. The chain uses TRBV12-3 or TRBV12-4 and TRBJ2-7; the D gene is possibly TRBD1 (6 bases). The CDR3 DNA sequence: TGTGCCAGCAGTTTTAGGGGGGAGCAGTACTTC. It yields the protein CASSFRGEQYF.